These T cell receptor beta chains were read from a single sample in a study of siplizumab effects on memory and regulatory T cells. The data were produced by immunoSEQ multiplex PCR, yet TCRdb's version contains in-frame clones alone and is incomplete. The data hold tens of thousands of clones, with around 90% observed a single time. Specimen: Tregs sorted from blood. The receptor source for this set is a human donor in good health. CDR3s include the opening cysteine and the closing phenylalanine or tryptophan. D genes are given only for firm matches. Size tells how often a clone was seen (once, few, many) or the class of an expanded clone, and some rows leave it out.

d_call: NA
clone_size: NA
v_call: TRBV10-3
j_call: TRBJ1-3
cdr3_nt: TGTGCCATCAGGACCGAGGACTCTTTCTCTGGAAACACCATATATTTT
cdr3_aa: CAIRTEDSFSGNTIYF

d_call: TRBD2
clone_size: NA
v_call: TRBV12-5
j_call: TRBJ2-5
cdr3_nt: TGTGCTAGTGGTTTGTCCCGAGTAGCGGGAGATAGAGAGACCCAGTACTTC
cdr3_aa: CASGLSRVAGDRETQYF

d_call: TRBD2
clone_size: NA
v_call: TRBV7-9
j_call: TRBJ2-1
cdr3_nt: TGTGCCAGCAGCACTAGCGGGTCCTACAATGAGCAGTTCTTC
cdr3_aa: CASSTSGSYNEQFF

d_call: NA
clone_size: NA
v_call: TRBV4-2
j_call: TRBJ2-1
cdr3_nt: TGTGCCAGCAGCCAAGGCCAGCGGAGCTACAATGAGCAGTTCTTC
cdr3_aa: CASSQGQRSYNEQFF

d_call: NA
clone_size: NA
v_call: TRBV5-4
j_call: TRBJ2-1
cdr3_nt: TGTGCCAGCAGCTTGAGCGGATCCTACAATGAGCAGTTCTTC
cdr3_aa: CASSLSGSYNEQFF

d_call: TRBD2
clone_size: NA
v_call: TRBV19
j_call: TRBJ2-1
cdr3_nt: TGTGCCAGTAGTCCGGCGACTAGCGGGACCTACAATGAGCAGTTCTTC
cdr3_aa: CASSPATSGTYNEQFF

d_call: NA
clone_size: NA
v_call: TRBV11-2
j_call: TRBJ1-1
cdr3_nt: TGTGCCAGCAGCTTAGGCATATACACTGAAGCTTTCTTT
cdr3_aa: CASSLGIYTEAFF

d_call: NA
clone_size: NA
v_call: TRBV7-2
j_call: TRBJ2-3
cdr3_nt: TGTGCCAGCAGCCACGTAGGGCGATCAGATACGCAGTATTTT
cdr3_aa: CASSHVGRSDTQYF

d_call: NA
clone_size: few
v_call: TRBV29-1
j_call: TRBJ1-1
cdr3_nt: TGCAGCGGGCAGCGAGGGTTGAACACTGAAGCTTTCTTT
cdr3_aa: CSGQRGLNTEAFF

d_call: TRBD2
clone_size: NA
v_call: TRBV5-4
j_call: TRBJ2-1
cdr3_nt: TGTGCCAGCAGCTTGGGACTAGCGGGCTCCTACAATGAGCAGTTCTTC
cdr3_aa: CASSLGLAGSYNEQFF